The rows below give T cell receptor beta chains drawn from one sample of a study of blood T cell repertoires in COVID-19. Measured with immunoSEQ multiplex PCR; TCRdb has only the in-frame clones, and not every one. Counted here are roughly 320,000 clones, roughly 90% occurring once; the ten biggest clones make up around 3.9%. The sequenced sample was PBMCs or T cells enriched from blood (not recorded which). The receptors were gathered from a woman aged 25-40 years who had been exposed to COVID-19. Each CDR3 is given with its conserved first and last residue. Each record gives: J gene, D gene, V gene, clone size, CDR3 protein, CDR3 DNA. A D gene is named only where the DNA matches it firmly. Clone sizes are given selectively: once, few, many, or a class where the clone is expanded.

>TRBJ2-7|-|TRBV6-6|-
CASSHRGRGTYEQYF
TGTGCCAGCAGCCACAGGGGAAGGGGGACTTACGAGCAGTACTTC
>TRBJ2-1|TRBD1|TRBV12-5|-
CASGLWGQGFRWSNEQFF
TGTGCTAGTGGTTTGTGGGGACAGGGGTTCAGATGGTCCAATGAGCAGTTCTTC
>TRBJ2-5|-|TRBV11-2|-
CASSRGNQETQYF
TGTGCCAGCAGCCGGGGAAACCAAGAGACCCAGTACTTC
>TRBJ2-2|TRBD1|TRBV11-3|once
CASSLGGTDTGELFF
TGTGCCAGCAGCTTAGGTGGGACAGACACCGGGGAGCTGTTTTTT
>TRBJ2-1|-|TRBV20-1|once
CSASWVPGPGNEQFF
TGCAGTGCTAGTTGGGTGCCAGGCCCGGGGAATGAGCAGTTCTTC
>TRBJ1-2|TRBD1|TRBV7-2|once
CASSPGTGTLGGYTF
TGTGCCAGCAGCCCCGGGACAGGGACCTTAGGAGGCTACACCTTC
>TRBJ1-1|-|TRBV19|-
CASSATKNTEAFF
TGTGCCAGTAGTGCCACAAAGAACACTGAAGCTTTCTTT
>TRBJ1-2|-|TRBV27|-
CASSLGQGYGYTF
TGTGCCAGCAGTTTGGGTCAGGGTTATGGCTACACCTTC
>TRBJ2-3|TRBD1|TRBV15|-
CATRRTDRGILTDTQYF
TGTGCCACCAGAAGAACCGACAGGGGGATTTTAACAGATACGCAGTATTTT
>TRBJ1-2|-|TRBV7-2|-
CASSLVAKQGGGYTF
TGTGCCAGCAGCTTAGTAGCAAAACAGGGCGGGGGCTACACCTTC
>TRBJ1-2|-|TRBV7-9|once
CASSPRRSTVTNYGYTF
TGTGCCAGCAGCCCCAGGCGATCTACAGTTACCAACTATGGCTACACCTTC
>TRBJ1-6|-|TRBV11-1|few
CASSFKQDNSPLHF
TGTGCCAGCAGCTTTAAACAGGATAATTCACCCCTCCACTTT
>TRBJ1-1|-|TRBV4-1|-
CASSQVGRGDTEAFF
TGCGCCAGCAGCCAAGTTGGGCGGGGGGACACTGAAGCTTTCTTT
>TRBJ1-2|-|TRBV2|-
CASSEEYSPPGYTF
TGTGCCAGCAGTGAAGAATACAGCCCCCCTGGCTACACCTTC
>TRBJ1-4|-|TRBV18|few
CASSPGAVNEKLFF
TGTGCCAGCTCCCCAGGGGCCGTTAATGAAAAACTGTTTTTT
>TRBJ2-2|-|TRBV24-1|-
CATSDPDSRGELFF
TGTGCCACCAGTGATCCGGACAGCCGAGGGGAGCTGTTTTTT
>TRBJ2-3|TRBD1|TRBV4-1|-
CASSQGDSRTDTQYF
TGCGCCAGCAGCCAAGGGGACAGCCGCACAGATACGCAGTATTTT
>TRBJ2-7|TRBD2|TRBV6-6|-
CASSPSGNSYEQYF
TGTGCCAGCAGCCCTAGCGGAAACTCCTACGAGCAGTACTTC
>TRBJ1-2|TRBD1|TRBV29-1|-
CSVLPGQGISYTF
TGCAGCGTTCTCCCGGGACAGGGTATCTCCTACACCTTC
>TRBJ1-1|-|TRBV5-1|-
CASSLGEDTEAFF
TGCGCCAGCAGCTTGGGCGAGGACACTGAAGCTTTCTTT
>TRBJ1-5|-|TRBV30|-
CAWSPPWGGANQPQHF
TGTGCCTGGAGTCCCCCCTGGGGGGGGGCCAATCAGCCCCAGCATTTT
>TRBJ1-1|-|TRBV30|-
CAWSVLIGGNTEAFF
TGTGCCTGGAGTGTACTTATAGGGGGGAACACTGAAGCTTTCTTT
>TRBJ1-4|-|TRBV3-1/TRBV3-2|-
CASSLRPGANEKLFF
TGTGCCAGCAGCTTACGACCAGGGGCTAATGAAAAACTGTTTTTT
>TRBJ2-1|TRBD1|TRBV5-1|-
CASATDGTGGWNEQFF
TGCGCCAGCGCTACCGACGGGACAGGCGGATGGAATGAGCAGTTCTTC
>TRBJ2-5|-|TRBV3-1/TRBV3-2|once
CASSQEWGPKYF
TGTGCCAGCAGCCAAGAGTGGGGCCCCAAATACTTC
>TRBJ2-1|-|TRBV6-5|-
CASSYVGVQFF
TGTGCCAGCAGTTACGTCGGGGTTCAGTTCTTC
>TRBJ2-5|-|TRBV20-1|-
CSPPGGTQYF
TGCAGTCCCCCCGGTGGGACCCAGTACTTC
>TRBJ1-2|-|TRBV27|-
CASNPTPRTAYGYTF
TGTGCCAGCAACCCTACCCCGAGGACAGCCTATGGCTACACCTTC
>TRBJ1-2|TRBD1|TRBV4-1|once
CASSHTRDSLSDGYTF
TGCGCCAGCAGCCATACCCGGGACAGCCTCTCCGATGGCTACACCTTC
>TRBJ1-1|-|TRBV5-1|-
CASSSEQATVNTEAFF
TGCGCCAGCAGCTCCGAGCAGGCGACCGTTAACACTGAAGCTTTCTTT
>TRBJ2-5|-|TRBV9|-
CASSVGRGAAQYF
TGTGCCAGCAGCGTAGGCAGGGGTGCGGCCCAGTACTTC
>TRBJ1-1|-|TRBV18|-
CASSPPNEGRGAEAFF
TGTGCCAGCTCACCACCGAACGAGGGGCGGGGCGCTGAAGCTTTCTTT
>TRBJ1-3|-|TRBV9|few
CASSVGGRGSGNTIYF
TGTGCCAGCAGCGTAGGTGGCAGGGGCTCTGGAAACACCATATATTTT
>TRBJ1-1|TRBD1|TRBV5-1|-
CASSLGTGGTEAFF
TGCGCCAGCAGCTTGGGGACAGGGGGTACTGAAGCTTTCTTT
>TRBJ1-2|TRBD1|TRBV4-3|-
CASSPQTGDGYTF
TGCGCCAGCAGCCCCCAGACAGGGGATGGCTACACCTTC
>TRBJ2-5|TRBD2|TRBV5-1|-
CASSLLLAGGETQYF
TGCGCCAGCAGCTTGCTCCTAGCGGGAGGAGAGACCCAGTACTTC
>TRBJ1-1|TRBD1|TRBV6-5|few
CASSYSTGVRTEAFF
TGTGCCAGCAGTTACTCGACAGGGGTGCGCACTGAAGCTTTCTTT
>TRBJ1-2|-|TRBV12-3/TRBV12-4|medium-sized
CASSSGVGYTF
TGTGCCAGCAGTTCAGGGGTTGGCTACACCTTC
>TRBJ1-2|-|TRBV2|few
CASRRGEGRAYGYTF
TGTGCCAGCAGACGGGGTGAGGGCAGAGCCTATGGCTACACCTTC
>TRBJ1-4|TRBD1|TRBV11-3|-
CASSKGQATNEKLFF
TGTGCCAGCAGCAAGGGACAGGCAACTAATGAAAAACTGTTTTTT
>TRBJ1-3|-|TRBV18|-
CASSPAASGNTIYF
TGTGCCAGCTCCCCCGCGGCCTCTGGAAACACCATATATTTT
>TRBJ2-7|TRBD1|TRBV10-3|-
CAVGQGASEQYF
TGTGCCGTGGGACAGGGGGCGTCGGAGCAGTACTTC
>TRBJ1-1|-|TRBV6-2/TRBV6-3|-
CASSYSYGEAFF
TGTGCCAGCAGTTACTCCTACGGGGAAGCTTTCTTT
>TRBJ2-1|TRBD2|TRBV11-2|-
CASSSRLAGDLGVF
TGTGCCAGCAGCTCTAGACTAGCGGGGGACCTAGGTGTCTTC
>TRBJ1-2|-|TRBV5-1|-
CASSLEAGVYGYTF
TGCGCCAGCAGCTTGGAGGCAGGGGTCTATGGCTACACCTTC
>TRBJ1-2|-|TRBV21-1|-
CASSKLHTPNYGYTF
TGTGCCAGCAGCAAATTGCACACGCCTAACTATGGCTACACCTTC
>TRBJ2-2|TRBD1|TRBV5-1|-
CASSLAQGATGELFF
TGCGCCAGCAGCTTGGCGCAGGGGGCGACCGGGGAGCTGTTTTTT
>TRBJ2-7|-|TRBV7-6|once
CASSPVRGVRNEQYF
TGTGCCAGCAGCCCAGTCAGGGGTGTACGGAACGAGCAGTACTTC
>TRBJ1-2|-|TRBV24-1|-
CATSTAGAYGYTF
TGTGCCACCAGTACAGCAGGGGCCTATGGCTACACCTTC
>TRBJ1-1|-|TRBV6-5|-
CASSSIRLNTEAFF
TGTGCCAGCAGCTCTATAAGATTGAACACTGAAGCTTTCTTT
>TRBJ1-6|-|TRBV3-1/TRBV3-2|-
CASSQGRVSSPLHF
TGTGCCAGCAGCCAAGGGAGGGTGAGTTCACCCCTCCACTTT
>TRBJ1-2|-|TRBV3-1/TRBV3-2|-
CASSQGPGYGYTF
TGTGCCAGCAGCCAAGGACCAGGGTATGGCTACACCTTC
>TRBJ2-7|-|TRBV5-1|-
CASSLTGSEQYF
TGCGCCAGCAGCCTCACAGGGTCCGAGCAGTACTTC
>TRBJ2-5|-|TRBV18|-
CASSPRGETQYF
TGTGCCAGCTCACCTCGAGGGGAGACCCAGTACTTC